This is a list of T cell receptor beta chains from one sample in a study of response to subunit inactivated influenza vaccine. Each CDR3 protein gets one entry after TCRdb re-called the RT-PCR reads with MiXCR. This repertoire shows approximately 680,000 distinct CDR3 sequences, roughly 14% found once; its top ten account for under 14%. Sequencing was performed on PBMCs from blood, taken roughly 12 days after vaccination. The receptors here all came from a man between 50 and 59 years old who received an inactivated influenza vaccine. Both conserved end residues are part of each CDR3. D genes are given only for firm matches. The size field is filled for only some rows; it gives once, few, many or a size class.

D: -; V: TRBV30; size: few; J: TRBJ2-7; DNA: TGTGCCTGGACCTCCAGAGGGAGGAGAGGGAACGAGCAGTACTTC; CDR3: CAWTSRGRRGNEQYF
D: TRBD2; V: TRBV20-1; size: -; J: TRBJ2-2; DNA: TGCAGTGCTCCGAAACTAGCGGGAACGTACACCGGGGAGCTGTTTTTT; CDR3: CSAPKLAGTYTGELFF
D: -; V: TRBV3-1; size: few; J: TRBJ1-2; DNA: TGTGCCAGCAGCCCGGACCGTCGAGCGGGCTACACCTTC; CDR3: CASSPDRRAGYTF
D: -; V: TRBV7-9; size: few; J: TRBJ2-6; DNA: TGTGCCAGCAGCTTATGGGGGGCACCCTCTGGGGCCAACGTCCTGACTTTC; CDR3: CASSLWGAPSGANVLTF
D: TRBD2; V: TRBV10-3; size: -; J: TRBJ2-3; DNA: TGTGCCATCAGTGGGACTAGCGGGGAATCAGATACGCAGTATTTT; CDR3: CAISGTSGESDTQYF
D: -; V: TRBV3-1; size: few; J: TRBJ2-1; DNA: TGTGCCAGCTCCAACATCCCGGGACCTCAAATGAGAAAGTTCTTC; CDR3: CASSNIPGPQMRKFF
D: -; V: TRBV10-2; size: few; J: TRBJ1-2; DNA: TGCGCCAGCAGTGGAGACAGCTATGGCTACACCTTC; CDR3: CASSGDSYGYTF
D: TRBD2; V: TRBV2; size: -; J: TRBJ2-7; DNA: TGTGCCAGAAGCGGGGTTAGCTCCTACGAGCAGTACTTC; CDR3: CARSGVSSYEQYF
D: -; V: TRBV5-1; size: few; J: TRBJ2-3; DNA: TGCGCCAGCAGCTTGGAGGGGAGTCGTCCAGATACGCAGTATTTT; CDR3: CASSLEGSRPDTQYF
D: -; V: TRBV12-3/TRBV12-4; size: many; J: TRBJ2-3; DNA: TGTGCCAGCAGCCTGGGACGGATACCCACAGATACGCAGTATTTT; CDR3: CASSLGRIPTDTQYF
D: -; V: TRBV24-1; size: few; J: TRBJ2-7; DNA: TGTGCCACCAGTGAGTTGCCGGGCGCCGAGCAGTACTTC; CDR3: CATSELPGAEQYF
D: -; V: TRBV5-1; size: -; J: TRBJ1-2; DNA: TGCGCCAGCAGCTTGGGGGACGGATTCTATGGCTACACCTTC; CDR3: CASSLGDGFYGYTF
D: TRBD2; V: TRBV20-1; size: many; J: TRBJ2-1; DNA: TGCAGTGCTCCGACTAGCGGGAGACTGAATGAGCAGTTCTTC; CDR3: CSAPTSGRLNEQFF
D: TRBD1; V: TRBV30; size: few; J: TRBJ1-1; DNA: TGTGCCTGGAGGAGGGACAGGAACACTGAAGCTTTCTTT; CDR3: CAWRRDRNTEAFF
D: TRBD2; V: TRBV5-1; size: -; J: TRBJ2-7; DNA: TGCGCCAGCAGCTCTCAACCTTCAGGACTAGCGGGGGGCCTCCACGAGCAGTACTTC; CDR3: CASSSQPSGLAGGLHEQYF
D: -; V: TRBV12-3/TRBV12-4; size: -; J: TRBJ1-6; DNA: TGTGCCAGCACCTCCTCGGGGGCACCCCTCCACTTT; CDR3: CASTSSGAPLHF
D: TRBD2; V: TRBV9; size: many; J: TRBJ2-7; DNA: TGTGCCAGCAGCGAGTCTAGCGGGCTCTCCTACGAGCAGTACTTC; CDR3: CASSESSGLSYEQYF
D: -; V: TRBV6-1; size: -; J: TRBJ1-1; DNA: TGTGCCACTGAGAGGGCTGAAGCTTTCTTT; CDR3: CATERAEAFF
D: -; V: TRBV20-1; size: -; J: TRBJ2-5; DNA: TGCAGTGCCTGGGACGGTCCGTGGGAGACCCAGTACTTC; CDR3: CSAWDGPWETQYF
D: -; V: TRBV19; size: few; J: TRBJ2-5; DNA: TGTGCCAGTAGTATAAAACGGGGCCAAGAGACCCAGTACTTC; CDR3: CASSIKRGQETQYF
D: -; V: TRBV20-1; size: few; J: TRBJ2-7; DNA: TGCAGTGCCCAAGGAGTAGCGGACTCCTACGAGCAGTACTTC; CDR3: CSAQGVADSYEQYF
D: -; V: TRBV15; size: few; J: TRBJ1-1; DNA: TGTGCCACCAGCAAGGGGGTTAACACTGAAGCTTTCTTT; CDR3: CATSKGVNTEAFF
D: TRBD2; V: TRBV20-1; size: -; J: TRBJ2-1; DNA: TGCAGTGCTAGAATAACTAGCGGGAGTGGGTGGGATGAGCAGTTCTTC; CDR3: CSARITSGSGWDEQFF
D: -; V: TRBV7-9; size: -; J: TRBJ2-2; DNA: TGTGCCAGCAGCACCCCCTCGAACACCGGGGAGCTGTTTTTT; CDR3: CASSTPSNTGELFF
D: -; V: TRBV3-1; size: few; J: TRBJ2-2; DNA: TGTGCCAGCAGCCAAGGCGCCCTAAGGGGCGGGGAGCTGTTTTTT; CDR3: CASSQGALRGGELFF
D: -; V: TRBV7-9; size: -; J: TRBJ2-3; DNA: TGTGCCACCTCAAGGGGTAGGGCCGACTCTCTGTATTTT; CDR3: CATSRGRADSLYF
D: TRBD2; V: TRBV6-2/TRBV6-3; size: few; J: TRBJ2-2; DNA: TGTGCCAGCAGTTATCGGCGGGAGATTGGAAACACCGGGGAGCTGTTTTTT; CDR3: CASSYRREIGNTGELFF
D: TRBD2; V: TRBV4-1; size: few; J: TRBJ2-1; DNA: TGCGCCAGCAGTCTTACTAGCGGGGGACATTATGAGCAGTTCTTC; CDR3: CASSLTSGGHYEQFF
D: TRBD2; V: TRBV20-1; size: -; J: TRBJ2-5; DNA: TGCAGTGCTCTCCGGACTAGCGGGGGGGCCGGGGAGACCCAGTACTTC; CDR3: CSALRTSGGAGETQYF
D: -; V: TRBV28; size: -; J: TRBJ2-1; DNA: TGTGCCAGCAGTTTAACAGGTTATACCAACAATGAGCAGTTCTTC; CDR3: CASSLTGYTNNEQFF